The source of this TCR beta chain is a study of low-dose radiotherapy and immunotherapy resistance in tumors. First-strand cDNA used TRAV- and TRBV-specific primers, covering alpha and beta chains. For amplifying TCRs, the PCR ran for about 22 cycles with Phusion, which was used together with a constant-region primer and the adapter on the V primers. TCRdb re-derived calls from the reads in MiXCR, one entry per CDR3 protein. This sample has tens of thousands of distinct CDR3 sequences; 15% to 20% occur once, and the top ten carry less than 3%. This sample's time point: before trial treatment. This clonotype occurred many times. The material sequenced was PBMCs, taken before treatment. The clonotype comes from a male donor with prostate cancer.

The DNA for the CDR3 is TGCGCCAGCAGCTTGGACAGGCCAAGCACAGATACGCAGTATTTT. It codes for CASSLDRPSTDTQYF. The chain combines TRBV5-1 with TRBJ2-3, with D possibly TRBD1 on 5 matching bases. CDR3 length equals 15 residues. V gave up 0 bases and J gave up 0 bases, with 8 bases separating them. Germline loops: CDR1 SGHRS, CDR2 YFSETQ.